This T cell receptor (beta chain) was profiled in a study of cytomegalovirus exposure and HLA in healthy donors. Primers for the PCR totalled 60 Vbeta and 13 Jbeta. Libraries were prepared by immunoSEQ multiplex PCR; TCRdb keeps only in-frame clonotypes and omits some of them. The repertoire includes over 150,000 clones, 77% of them detected once, and around 3.5% sits in the top ten. Notes on this clone: Its matching antigen is unknown.

Trimming removed 0 bases from V and 3 bases from J, with 6 bases in between. This CDR3 is built from 13 residues. Germline V gene data show CDR1 as SGDLS and CDR2 as YYNGEE. Study-wide results and caveats: In a later analysis, CMV-associated beta chains were mostly HLA-associated, it appeared. The classifier reportedly diagnosed cytomegalovirus status with high specificity and sensitivity.

The chain employs TRBV9 and TRBJ1-1; D remains unclear. This TCR came from an older woman in good health and CMV-seropositive. What was sequenced was PBMCs. The CDR3 nucleotides read TGTGCCAGCAGCGTAGCGGGGTACACTGAAGCTTTCTTT. It is translated as CASSVAGYTEAFF. The full variable domain, its missing parts supplied by reference TRBV9 and TRBJ1-1, is DSGVTQTPKHLITATGQRVTLRCSPRSGDLSVYWYQQSLDQGLQFLIQYYNGEERAKGNILERFSAQQFPDLHSELNLSSLELGDSALYFCASSVAGYTEAFFGQGTRLTVV.